This T cell receptor beta chain was identified in a study of graft-versus-host responses after intestinal transplantation. Germline CDR1 and CDR2: SGHVS and FQNEAQ. The V end was cut by 1 base, the J end by 1 base, with 13 bases between. CDR3 length equals 16 residues. For this clone: What it binds is not known.

TCRdb's table, derived via immunoSEQ multiplex PCR, lists solely in-frame clones and lacks some. Of 30,000 to 45,000 clones detected, over 90% appear once; the ten largest clones hold 21%. Here the sequenced sample was unstimulated CD8+ T cells sorted from spleen or lymph node cells, taken before transplant. The source of this sequence is a human donor who was the organ donor for an intestinal transplant. The V call is TRBV7-8, the J call TRBJ2-5, with a weak D call TRBD1 (7 bases). CDR3 nucleotide sequence: TGTGCCAGCAGCTTAGGGCAGGGGGGCCCCCAAGAGACCCAGTACTTC. This translates into CASSLGQGGPQETQYF.